The 32 T cell receptor beta chains given below trace back to one sample, sequenced in a study of blood T cell repertoires in COVID-19. Some clones are missing from TCRdb's copy, which holds only in-frame ones; the method was immunoSEQ multiplex PCR. The sample yields over 85,000 clones, roughly 88% seen once. The sample taken for sequencing was peripheral blood. Receptor source: a human donor in a cohort sampled during active COVID-19.

This clone was detected ten times or more. J is TRBJ1-2 and V is TRBV2, with TRBD1 as a possible D gene (5 bases). Trimming shortened V by 4 bases and J by 7 bases, and 13 bases separated the two germline ends. The CDR3 length is 13 residues. CDR1 and CDR2 (germline): SNHLY, FYNNEI. The CDR3 loop reads CASSGRGTGGYTF. Here the CDR3 DNA reads TGTGCCAGCAGTGGGCGGGGCACGGGTGGCTACACCTTC. Using reference TRBV2 and TRBJ1-2 for the parts outside the CDR3, the full variable domain is EPEVTQTPSHQVTQMGQEVILRCVPISNHLYFYWYRQILGQKVEFLVSFYNNEISEKSEIFDDQFSVERPDGSNFTLKIRSTKLEDSAMYFCASSGRGTGGYTFGSGTRLTVV.

The chain combines TRBV6-6 with TRBJ1-6; 8 nucleotides agree with TRBD1. V dropped 6 bases and J dropped 0; count of bases not matched to a gene: 4. The CDR3 is made up of 16 amino acids. Germline CDR1 and CDR2: MNHNY and SVGAGI (reference sequence). The CDR3 reads CASRSRGLSYNSPLHF. The CDR3 nucleotides are TGTGCCAGCAGATCCAGGGGGCTCTCCTATAATTCACCCCTCCACTTT.

This clone was recorded a few times. The V gene is TRBV30, the J gene TRBJ1-3; D unresolved. V was clipped by 3 bases and J by 0 bases, with 12 bases between them. The CDR3 has 15 residues. Per germline, CDR1 GTSNPN and CDR2 SVGIG (reference sequence). CDR3 in amino acids: CAWSTPSHSGNTIYF. In nucleotides, the CDR3 is TGTGCCTGGAGCACACCTAGTCACTCTGGAAACACCATATATTTT.

The chain is built from TRBV6-4 and TRBJ2-7, with TRBD1 as a possible D gene (6 bases). Looked up from germline, CDR1 is MRHNA and CDR2 is SNTAGT. The CDR3 sequence is 15 residues long. The V gene lost 3 bases and the J gene lost 0 bases, with 12 bases spanning the gap. The CDR3 spells CASSERTVFSYEQYF. The CDR3 DNA reads TGTGCCAGCAGTGAAAGGACAGTATTCTCCTACGAGCAGTACTTC.

V and J are TRBV6-2 or TRBV6-3 and TRBJ2-1; 7 bases line up with TRBD1. CDR1 is MNHEY and CDR2 is SVGEGT in the germline V gene. The CDR3 runs to 14 residues. V lost 6 bases and J lost 5; bases outside the gene matches: 7. DNA for the CDR3: TGTGCCAGCAGCCCCCGACAGGGAGACAATGAGCAGTTCTTC. Encoded protein: CASSPRQGDNEQFF.

This clone has just a few counts. This chain connects TRBV30 to TRBJ1-2; tentatively, D is TRBD1 (5 bases). Germline CDR1 reads GTSNPN; CDR2 reads SVGIG (reference sequence). The V gene lost 2 bases and the J gene lost 3 bases, with 10 bases spanning the gap. This CDR3 is 13 amino acids long. Here the CDR3 DNA reads TGTGCCTGGAGTAGGGGCAGAGACTATGGCTACACCTTC. Translation gives CAWSRGRDYGYTF.

Only a few counts were recorded for this clone. The chain uses TRBV19 and TRBJ1-2, with D perhaps TRBD1 (5 bases). CDR1 is LNHDA and CDR2 is SQIVND in the germline V gene (reference sequence). CDR3 length: 17 amino acids. V lost 9 bases, J lost 8 bases, and 31 bases lay in between. The CDR3 DNA reads as TGTGCCAGAGTTGATGTCCCTAAAACGTCAGGGATTATCGGCTACACCTTC. Residues: CARVDVPKTSGIIGYTF.

This clone was detected once. CDR3 nucleotides: TGTGCCAGCAGCCGGGGACAGCGACGCCTTACCCTGAACACCGGGGAGCTGTTTTTT. This encodes CASSRGQRRLTLNTGELFF. The chain joins TRBV14 to TRBJ2-2, with 7 bases identical to TRBD1. Germline V CDR1 and CDR2: SGHDN, FVKESK. After removal of 4 bases from V and 1 base from J, the junction contained 15 bases not matched to a gene. This CDR3 spans 19 amino acids.

This clone is termed hyperexpanded (1% or more). This chain joins TRBV12-3 or TRBV12-4 and TRBJ1-2, with 7 bases lining up with TRBD1. The V gene end was trimmed by 5 bases and the J gene end by 8 bases; junction bases not matched to a gene: 2. The CDR3 loop spans 11 amino acids. The CDR3 protein is CASSTGAGYTF. The CDR3 DNA reads as TGTGCCAGCAGTACAGGGGCCGGCTACACCTTC.

This chain links TRBV5-1 with TRBJ1-2, with D perhaps matching TRBD1 (6 bases). The V and J ends lost 0 bases and 6 bases respectively, with 18 bases between them. The CDR3 runs to 16 residues. Germline values: CDR1 SGHRS, CDR2 YFSETQ. CDR3 sequence: CASSLERNREGNGYTF. The CDR3 bases are TGCGCCAGCAGCTTGGAGCGGAACAGGGAAGGGAATGGCTACACCTTC. Full variable domain (rest looked up from reference TRBV5-1 and TRBJ1-2): KAGVTQTPRYLIKTRGQQVTLSCSPISGHRSVSWYQQTPGQGLQFLFEYFSETQRNKGNFPGRFSGRQFSNSRSEMNVSTLELGDSALYLCASSLERNREGNGYTFGSGTRLTVV.

This clone has just one count. J is TRBJ2-7 and V is TRBV5-1; 8 positions agree with TRBD1. The CDR3 is made up of 13 amino acids. Trimming took 1 base from V and 6 from J; bases not matched to a gene: 3. Germline CDR1 reads SGHRS; CDR2 reads YFSETQ. The DNA for the CDR3 is TGCGCCAGCAGCTTGAGACAGGGGCGCGAGCAGTACTTC. It codes for CASSLRQGREQYF.

The chain joins TRBV27 to TRBJ2-2; 12 bases agree with TRBD2. Germline V gives CDR1 MNHEY, CDR2 SMNVEV (reference sequence). Trimming removed 4 bases from V and 6 bases from J; junction bases left unmatched: 9. The CDR3 extends over 17 amino acids. CDR3 in amino acids: CASSSPTSGGVAGELFF. CDR3 in DNA: TGTGCCAGCAGTTCTCCGACTAGCGGGGGTGTCGCCGGGGAGCTGTTTTTT.

The chain joins TRBV5-4 to TRBJ1-5; D is possibly TRBD1 (5 bases). CDR3 length: 14 residues. Per the germline V gene, CDR1 is SGHNT and CDR2 is YYREEE (reference sequence). V lost 0 bases to trimming and J lost 4 bases, with 8 bases between them. In DNA form, the CDR3 reads TGTGCCAGCAGCTTGGGGGGCGCAAATCAGCCCCAGCATTTT. It encodes CASSLGGANQPQHF. The full variable domain, with the rest looked up from reference TRBV5-4 and TRBJ1-5, is ETGVTQSPTHLIKTRGQQVTLRCSSQSGHNTVSWYQQALGQGPQFIFQYYREEENGRGNFPPRFSGLQFPNYSSELNVNALELDDSALYLCASSLGGANQPQHFGDGTRLSIL.

This clone appeared a single time. The chain uses TRBV10-1 and TRBJ2-1; 7 bases are a match to TRBD2. The junction had 11 bases not matched to a gene; V was cut back by 3 bases and J by 0 bases. This CDR3 is built from 18 residues. Germline V gives CDR1 WNHNN, CDR2 SYGVQD (reference sequence). Here the CDR3 DNA reads TGCGCCAGCAGTGAACCCCTTTCAGCGGGAAGCTCCTACAATGAGCAGTTCTTC. Protein: CASSEPLSAGSSYNEQFF.

This chain joins TRBV19 and TRBJ2-7; 9 nucleotides line up with TRBD1. Looked up from germline, CDR1 is LNHDA and CDR2 is SQIVND (reference sequence). The CDR3 has 15 residues. V lost 6 bases to trimming and J lost 5 bases; unmatched junction nucleotides: 11. The CDR3: CASSFRQGVNDEQYF. The CDR3, as DNA: TGTGCCAGTAGCTTTAGACAGGGGGTGAACGACGAGCAGTACTTC.

The J gene is TRBJ2-6, the V gene TRBV5-4, with D hard to call. V lost 1 base and J lost 0, with 11 bases in between. This CDR3 spans 17 amino acids. The germline V gene has CDR1 SGHNT and CDR2 YYREEE (reference sequence). CDR3 protein: CASSLMADSSGANVLTF. Here the CDR3 DNA reads TGTGCCAGCAGCTTGATGGCAGACTCCTCTGGGGCCAACGTCCTGACTTTC.

The genes are TRBV18 and TRBJ2-1; a possible D gene is TRBD2 (5 bases). Germline V CDR1 and CDR2: KGHSH, LQKENI. This CDR3 comprises 17 residues. The V end lost 0 bases, the J end lost 4 bases, and 16 bases lay between the germline ends. CDR3 sequence: CASSPPSGENVYNEQFF. The CDR3 nucleotides are TGTGCCAGCTCACCACCCTCCGGGGAAAATGTTTACAATGAGCAGTTCTTC.

V gene TRBV28 combines with J gene TRBJ2-2; TRBD2 might be the D (6 bases). CDR1 and CDR2 from the germline V gene are MDHEN and SYDVKM. V was trimmed by 8 bases and J by 2 bases, leaving 24 bases between them. This CDR3 has 18 amino acids. For the CDR3, the DNA is TGTGCCAGCCGCAGAGTTTGGGCCGGAGGGGTCAACACCGGGGAGCTGTTTTTT. Its translation: CASRRVWAGGVNTGELFF. Variable domain in full (rest from reference TRBV28 and TRBJ2-2): DVKVTQSSRYLVKRTGEKVFLECVQDMDHENMFWYRQDPGLGLRLIYFSYDVKMKEKGDIPEGYSVSREKKERFSLILESASTNQTSMYLCASRRVWAGGVNTGELFFGEGSRLTVL.

The V and J genes are TRBV2 and TRBJ1-1; D not certain. The CDR3 loop spans 13 amino acids. V dropped 6 bases and J dropped 2 bases, with 10 bases sitting between them. Germline loops: CDR1 SNHLY, CDR2 FYNNEI. The CDR3 DNA follows: TGTGCCAGCAGAGTAATGGCTAACACTGAAGCTTTCTTT. Translated, it gives CASRVMANTEAFF.

This chain's CDR3 is CASSTLTGGTGELFF. The DNA of the CDR3 is TGTGCCAGCAGTACGTTGACAGGGGGCACCGGGGAGCTGTTTTTT. This chain links TRBV6-5 with TRBJ2-2; TRBD1 matches at 9 bases. The V gene end was trimmed by 5 bases and the J gene end by 4 bases; junction bases not matched to a gene: 5. This CDR3 is built from 15 residues. Germline V gene data show CDR1 as MNHEY and CDR2 as SVGAGI.

A few counts support this clone. The chain recombines TRBV4-1 with TRBJ2-7; TRBD2 might be the D (7 bases). In germline, CDR1 is MGHRA, CDR2 YSYEKL. V gave up 2 bases and J gave up 4 bases, with 18 bases separating them. This CDR3 spans 16 amino acids. The CDR3, as DNA: TGCGCCAGCAGCCAACCCCGGGGGACTACAGGGTACGAGCAGTACTTC. Protein: CASSQPRGTTGYEQYF.

In DNA form, the CDR3 reads TGTGCCAGCAGTTACCTTGGCAGGGTAAAAGGAAAACTGTTTTTT. Protein product: CASSYLGRVKGKLFF. The chain links TRBV6-6 to TRBJ1-4, with a possible D match to TRBD1 (5 bases). This CDR3 is built from 15 residues. Trimming shortened V by 2 bases and J by 10 bases, and 17 bases separated the two germline ends. Per the germline V gene, CDR1 is MNHNY and CDR2 is SVGAGI (reference sequence).

The genes are TRBV6-5 and TRBJ2-2, with a possible D match to TRBD2 (6 bases). The V gene's germline CDR1 is MNHEY and CDR2 SVGAGI. V lost 5 bases, J lost 5 bases, and 12 bases lay in between. CDR3 length: 14 residues. CDR3 in amino acids: CASSRGSGTGELFF. CDR3 nucleotides: TGTGCCAGCAGTCGGGGTAGCGGTACCGGGGAGCTGTTTTTT.

The rearrangement uses TRBV10-2 and TRBJ2-1; D call uncertain. The CDR3 sequence is 13 residues long. Germline CDR1 is WSHSY and CDR2 is SAAADI. V dropped 3 bases and J dropped 3 bases, with 6 bases sitting between them. The CDR3 here is CASSETVYNEQFF. CDR3 coding DNA: TGCGCCAGCAGTGAAACAGTCTACAATGAGCAGTTCTTC.

This chain links TRBV15 with TRBJ2-1; tentative D call: TRBD2 (5 bases). This CDR3 spans 13 amino acids. In germline, CDR1 is LNHNV, CDR2 YYDKDF (reference sequence). Trimming shortened V by 5 bases and J by 5 bases, and 10 bases separated the two germline ends. In nucleotides, the CDR3 is TGTGCCACCAGCCGAGCGGTTGACAATGAGCAGTTCTTC. The encoded protein is CATSRAVDNEQFF. Drawing the rest from reference TRBV15 and TRBJ2-1, the complete variable domain is DAMVIQNPRYQVTQFGKPVTLSCSQTLNHNVMYWYQQKSSQAPKLLFHYYDKDFNNEADTPDNFQSRRPNTSFCFLDIRSPGLGDTAMYLCATSRAVDNEQFFGPGTRLTVL.

This sequence joins TRBV6-6 and TRBJ2-3; TRBD2 agrees at 11 bases. V lost 6 bases, J lost 3 bases, and 2 bases stayed unmatched. In germline, CDR1 is MNHNY, CDR2 SVGAGI (reference sequence). This CDR3 is 14 amino acids long. The CDR3 sequence: CASSLAGGTDTQYF. In DNA form, the CDR3 reads TGTGCCAGCAGCCTAGCGGGAGGAACAGATACGCAGTATTTT.

The rearrangement joins TRBV6-1 to TRBJ2-7; D is unclear. The germline V gene encodes CDR1 MNHNS and CDR2 SASEGT. The CDR3 is 15 amino acids. Trimming stripped 1 base from V and 5 bases from J, with 15 bases between. This chain's CDR3 is CASSEGSLLLDEQYF. DNA of the CDR3: TGTGCCAGCAGTGAAGGGAGCCTACTTCTCGACGAGCAGTACTTC.

This clone turned up a few times. The CDR3 DNA sequence: TGTGCCAGCACCTTCGGGGGGGGGTCCCACGAGCAGTACTTC. This gives the protein CASTFGGGSHEQYF. The gene calls are TRBV7-2 and TRBJ2-7; 8 bases line up with TRBD2. Germline trimming cut 7 bases from V and 5 bases from J; bases unmatched to any gene: 10. Germline V gives CDR1 SGHTA, CDR2 FQGNSA. The length of the CDR3 is 14 residues.

The CDR3 DNA is TGCGCCAGCAGCTTGGGACTTCGGGCTAGCGGGAACAATGAGCAGTTCTTC. It is translated as CASSLGLRASGNNEQFF. The chain recombines TRBV5-1 with TRBJ2-1; 9 bases are a match to TRBD2. The CDR3 has 17 residues. From germline, CDR1 is SGHRS and CDR2 YFSETQ. After removal of 0 bases from V and 5 bases from J, the junction contained 9 bases not matched to a gene.

The V call is TRBV5-6, the J call TRBJ1-2; D remains unclear. V was cut by 4 bases and J by 0 bases, with 13 bases left in between. The germline V gene has CDR1 SGHDT and CDR2 YYEEEE. The CDR3 sequence is 15 residues long. The CDR3 here is CASSQATAANYGYTF. CDR3 nucleotides: TGTGCCAGCAGCCAGGCTACAGCAGCTAACTATGGCTACACCTTC.

The chain combines TRBV6-6 with TRBJ1-5; D remains unclear. Trimming took off 6 bases at V and 3 bases at J, with 18 bases between the two ends. In germline, CDR1 is MNHNY, CDR2 SVGAGI (reference sequence). The CDR3 covers 16 residues. The CDR3 protein is CASSPSLPGTNQPQHF. The CDR3 DNA follows: TGTGCCAGCAGCCCATCGCTACCGGGAACCAATCAGCCCCAGCATTTT.

The chain has TRBV5-1 and TRBJ1-2, with D uncertain. Germline loops: CDR1 SGHRS, CDR2 YFSETQ. V lost 0 bases and J lost 4, with 13 bases in between. This CDR3 comprises 15 residues. CDR3 in amino acids: CASSLEYSQSYGYTF. The CDR3 coding sequence is TGCGCCAGCAGCTTGGAATACAGCCAGTCCTATGGCTACACCTTC.